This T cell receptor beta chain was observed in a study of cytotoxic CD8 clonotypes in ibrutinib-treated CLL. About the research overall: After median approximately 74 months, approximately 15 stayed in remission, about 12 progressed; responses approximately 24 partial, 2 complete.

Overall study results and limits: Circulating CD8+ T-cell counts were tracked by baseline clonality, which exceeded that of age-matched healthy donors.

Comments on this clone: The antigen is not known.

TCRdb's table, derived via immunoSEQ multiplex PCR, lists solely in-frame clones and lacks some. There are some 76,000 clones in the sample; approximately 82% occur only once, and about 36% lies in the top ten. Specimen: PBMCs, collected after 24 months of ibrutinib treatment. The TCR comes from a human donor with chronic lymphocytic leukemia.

The CDR3 DNA follows: TGCGCCAGCAGCTTAGGGACTACCTACGAGCAGTACTTC. It is translated as CASSLGTTYEQYF. The genes are TRBV5-1 and TRBJ2-7; TRBD2 agrees at 7 bases. Losses at the gene ends were 2 bases for V and 2 bases for J; bases not matched to a gene: 1. The CDR3 contains 13 residues. The germline V gene has CDR1 SGHRS and CDR2 YFSETQ.